Listed here are 3 T cell receptor beta chains from one sample, sequenced in a study of blood T cell repertoires in COVID-19. Measured with immunoSEQ multiplex PCR; TCRdb has only the in-frame clones, and not every one. The sample comprises over 150,000 clones, over 80% of which are singletons, and roughly 2.9% rests with the top ten. The sample comprised peripheral blood. Receptors originate from a woman aged 55-70 years with acute or convalescent COVID-19.

This chain uses TRBV19 with TRBJ1-5; 8 bases align to TRBD1. J was trimmed by 1 base and V by 5 bases; bases with no gene match: 10. Per germline, CDR1 LNHDA and CDR2 SQIVND (reference sequence). CDR3 length: 17 amino acids. The CDR3 DNA is TGTGCCAGTAGTCCCCGCTACAGGGGGTTAAGCAATCAGCCCCAGCATTTT. This gives the protein CASSPRYRGLSNQPQHF.

The chain carries TRBV2 and TRBJ1-6, with 8 bases aligning to TRBD1. The V gene end was trimmed by 4 bases and the J gene end by 6 bases; junction bases not matched to a gene: 8. Germline assignment: CDR1 SNHLY and CDR2 FYNNEI. The CDR3 length is 16 residues. The CDR3 nucleotides are TGTGCCAGCAGTGGGGGGACAGGCTTTGGTAATTCACCCCTCCACTTT. This sequence encodes CASSGGTGFGNSPLHF.

V gene TRBV4-1 combines with J gene TRBJ1-2, with unresolved D. The CDR3 contains 15 residues. The V and J ends lost 3 bases and 8 bases respectively, with 19 bases between them. Germline assignment: CDR1 MGHRA and CDR2 YSYEKL. The CDR3 loop is CASSHLLISRGGYTF. The CDR3 region has the DNA TGCGCCAGCAGCCATCTATTAATAAGTCGCGGCGGCTACACCTTC.